A single sample is the source of the 9 T cell receptor beta chains below, sequenced in a study of Graves' ophthalmopathy and Graves' hyperthyroidism. For repertoire sequencing, the TCR beta CDR3 regions were amplified from RNA transcripts. Second-round multiplex PCR followed a first-round RT-PCR using HTBI primers. Using its own MiXCR run on the multiplex PCR reads, TCRdb lists one record per CDR3 protein. The data hold hundreds of thousands of distinct CDR3 sequences, with about 47% observed a single time. The sample was peripheral blood. The receptors shown here come from an adult man with Graves' ophthalmopathy.

Turning to this clonotype: An end of the junction does not agree with germline; a read error may underlie this. This rearrangement joins TRBV9 to TRBJ2-7; 7 bases map to TRBD1. There are 16 residues in the CDR3. Germline CDR1 reads SGDLS; CDR2 reads YYNGEE. The CDR3 spells CASSQSGQEGAYEQYF. The CDR3 DNA reads TGCGCCAGCAGCCAATCTGGACAGGAAGGGGCCTACGAGCAGTACTTC.

This clonotype was picked up a small number of times. The V gene is TRBV29-1, the J gene TRBJ2-5; maybe TRBD2 (6 bases). Germline V gene sequence: CDR1 SQVTM, CDR2 ANQGSEA. This CDR3 is built from 12 residues. Deletions cut 7 bases from V and 0 bases from J, with 9 bases between. CDR3 protein: CSARDYQETQYF. The CDR3 region has the DNA TGCAGCGCTCGGGACTACCAAGAGACCCAGTACTTC.

The V and J genes are TRBV3-1 and TRBJ1-4, with TRBD1 identical over 7 bases. The junction had 7 bases not matched to a gene; V was cut back by 4 bases and J by 5 bases. The CDR3 extends over 15 amino acids. Looked up from germline, CDR1 is LGHDT and CDR2 is YNNKEL (reference sequence). This CDR3 reads CASSPGTAVNEKLFF. CDR3 in DNA: TGTGCCAGCAGCCCCGGGACAGCCGTCAATGAAAAACTGTTTTTT.

This clonotype was seen only a few times. The chain recombines TRBV20-1 with TRBJ1-1, with 9 bases identical to TRBD1. J was trimmed by 2 bases and V by 1 base; bases with no gene match: 8. From germline, CDR1 is DFQATT and CDR2 SNEGSKA (reference sequence). CDR3 size: 16 residues. CDR3 sequence reads: CSARATGTGLNTEAFF. CDR3 DNA sequence: TGCAGTGCTAGAGCGACCGGGACAGGGCTAAACACTGAAGCTTTCTTT.

This clonotype has just a few counts. The chain is built from TRBV7-2 and TRBJ1-5; D is unclear. V lost 2 bases, J lost 5 bases, and 7 bases lay in between. The germline V gene has CDR1 SGHTA and CDR2 FQGNSA. The CDR3 spans 13 residues. CDR3 region: CASSLYGDQPQHF. In DNA, the CDR3 is TGTGCCAGCAGCTTATATGGGGATCAGCCCCAGCATTTT. Combining the CDR3 with reference TRBV7-2 and TRBJ1-5 gives the whole variable domain GAGVSQSPSNKVTEKGKDVELRCDPISGHTALYWYRQSLGQGLEFLIYFQGNSAPDKSGLPSDRFSAERTGGSVSTLTIQRTQQEDSAVYLCASSLYGDQPQHFGDGTRLSIL.

The chain joins TRBV20-1 to TRBJ2-5; 7 bases line up with TRBD2. The CDR3 is made up of 13 amino acids. Germline CDR1 reads DFQATT; CDR2 reads SNEGSKA (reference sequence). J was trimmed by 2 bases and V by 6 bases; bases with no gene match: 6. CDR3 coding DNA: TGCAGTGCCCCCCTAGCGGATCAAGAGACCCAGTACTTC. Its protein product is CSAPLADQETQYF.

This clonotype was counted only a few times. The chain links TRBV29-1 to TRBJ2-7; D may be TRBD2 (6 bases). V was cut by 5 bases and J by 6 bases, with 11 bases left in between. CDR1 and CDR2 from the germline V gene are SQVTM and ANQGSEA. The CDR3 loop spans 11 amino acids. The CDR3 is CSVTGGSEQYF. The CDR3 DNA follows: TGCAGCGTTACCGGGGGAAGCGAGCAGTACTTC.

Note on this clonotype: This may stem from a read error, because a much larger clone lies one nucleotide away. The chain joins TRBV25-1 to TRBJ2-5; no firm D call. V lost 3 bases, J lost 2 bases, and 10 bases lay in between. Germline V CDR1 and CDR2: MGHDK, SYGVNS. This CDR3 spans 14 amino acids. Here the CDR3 DNA reads TGTGCCAGCAGTGAGATCGGATCGCAAGAGACCCAGTACTTC. This sequence encodes CASSEIGSQETQYF.

This chain connects TRBV7-9 to TRBJ2-2; D possibly corresponds to TRBD1 (5 bases). Trimming removed 5 bases at V and 3 bases at J, with 7 bases between. The germline gives CDR1 SEHNR, CDR2 FQNEAQ (reference sequence). The CDR3 runs to 13 residues. The CDR3, as DNA: TGTGCCAGCAGCCCGACAGACACCGGGGAGCTGTTTTTT. Translating it yields CASSPTDTGELFF.